The T cell receptor beta chain under discussion was sequenced for a study of CD8+CD57+ T cells in acquired aplastic anemia. In the study overall: Sorted CD4+ and CD8+ cells yielded DNA averaging around 3.2 ug. Points from the study as a whole: CD8+ Simpson's diversity in patients was not significantly different from that in controls.

Notes on this clonotype: Antigen: not known.

According to the study, genomic DNA was the template for TCR beta VDJ and CDR3 profiling. TCRdb re-analysed the reads in MiXCR, keeping a single row per CDR3 protein. The data show some 120,000 distinct CDR3 sequences, 50% to 60% seen once. The germline CDR1 and CDR2 sequences are DFQATT and SNEGSKA (reference sequence). The CDR3 covers 15 residues. The V segment lost 0 bases and the J segment 4 bases; nucleotides outside the gene matches: 8. Patients sequenced had flow cytometry evidence of CD8+CD57+ cell expansion. Among the patients, all had severe acquired aplastic anemia. V is TRBV20-1 and J is TRBJ1-2; 7 bases are shared with TRBD1. Sequencing was carried out using sorted CD4+, CD8+, or CD8+CD57+ T cells (not recorded which) from PBMCs. This TCR was recovered from a human donor with aplastic anemia. In DNA form, the CDR3 reads TGCAGTGCTAGAGATTCAGGGACAGTGCTCTATGGCTACACCTTC. Its protein product is CSARDSGTVLYGYTF.